This T cell receptor (beta chain) was recovered during a study of shared clonotypes between healthy human individuals. Sequencing was performed with immunoSEQ multiplex PCR; in TCRdb, only in-frame clones are kept and a portion is missing. The sample comprises 2 million to 3 million clones, over 85% of which are singletons, and around 0.14% rests with the top ten. This clone was seen a few times. This CDR3 spans 16 amino acids. Looked up from germline, CDR1 is LNHDA and CDR2 is SQIVND (reference sequence). J was trimmed by 7 bases and V by 6 bases; bases with no gene match: 12. The chain is built from TRBV19 and TRBJ1-5; 10 bases agree with TRBD1. This receptor was taken from a man between 18 and 35 years old in good health. What was sequenced was naive CD4+ T cells sorted from blood. Noted subset: CD45RA+ positively selected. The CDR3 is CASRAVDRGQGQPQHF. DNA of the CDR3: TGTGCCAGTAGGGCGGTAGACAGGGGGCAAGGGCAGCCCCAGCATTTT.